The subject of this entry is one T cell receptor beta chain. Its antigen is still unknown. These data belong to a study of cytomegalovirus exposure and HLA in healthy donors. Looking at the study overall: A prior study identified approximately 120 million unique TCR beta sequences from some 180 million T cells.

Between the trimmed V and J ends, which lost 9 bases and 2 bases, there was a span of 10 bases. This CDR3 comprises 12 residues. The germline V gene encodes CDR1 MRHNA and CDR2 SNTAGT. Donors were ostensibly healthy at sampling, although undocumented immune exposures were probable. PCR amplification relied on 60 Vbeta primers (plus 13 Jbeta primers). Assay used: immunoSEQ multiplex PCR; TCRdb lists only in-frame clones, some missing. Of about 150,000 clones listed, approximately 73% are singletons. General observations from the study: It was assumed in the presence/absence analyses that sequencing depth was roughly uniform across donors.

The rearrangement links TRBV6-4 to TRBJ2-5; maybe TRBD1 (5 bases). Source material: PBMCs. This TCR came from a woman under 30 in good health and CMV-seronegative. The DNA of the CDR3 is TGTGCCAGGGATCAGGGACAAGAGACCCAGTACTTC. This codes for CARDQGQETQYF.